The TCR beta chain under discussion was sequenced for a study of CD8 T cells in ankylosing spondylitis. Whole-study results and caveats: Among TCR beta sequences, a motif of about 8 highly homologous variants appeared characteristic of ankylosing spondylitis blood.

TCRdb independently ran MiXCR on the 5' RACE reads; one entry per CDR3 protein. The sample has just under 550,000 distinct CDR3 sequences, about 13% seen once; the top ten hold about 6.5%. Per the germline V gene, CDR1 is SEHNR and CDR2 is FQNEAQ (reference sequence). There are 12 residues in the CDR3. V was shortened by 3 bases and J by 9 bases, with 9 bases between the two germline ends. This clonotype was detected ten times or more. The antigen is not known. Sequenced: blood, either unsorted or a sorted T cell fraction (not recorded which). The clonotype originates from a male donor with ankylosing spondylitis. The chain has TRBV7-9 and TRBJ2-1; D remains unclear. CDR3 sequence: CASSLEVPEQFF. The CDR3 region has the DNA TGTGCCAGCAGCTTGGAAGTTCCTGAGCAGTTCTTC.